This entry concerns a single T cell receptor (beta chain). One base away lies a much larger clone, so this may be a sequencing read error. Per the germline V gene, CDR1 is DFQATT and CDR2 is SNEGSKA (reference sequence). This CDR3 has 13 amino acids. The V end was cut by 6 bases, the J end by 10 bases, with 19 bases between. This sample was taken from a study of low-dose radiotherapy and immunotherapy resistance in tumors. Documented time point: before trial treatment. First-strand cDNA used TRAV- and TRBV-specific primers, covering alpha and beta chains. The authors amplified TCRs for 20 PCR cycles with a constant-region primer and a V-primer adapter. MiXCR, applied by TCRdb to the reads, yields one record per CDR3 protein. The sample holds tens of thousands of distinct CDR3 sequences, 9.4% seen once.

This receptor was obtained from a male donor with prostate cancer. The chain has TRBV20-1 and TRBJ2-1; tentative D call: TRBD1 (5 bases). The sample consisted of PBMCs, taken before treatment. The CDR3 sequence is CSAEQGGTYEQFF. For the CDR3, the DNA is TGCAGTGCCGAGCAGGGTGGAACCTACGAGCAGTTCTTC.